These 2 T cell receptor beta chains were sequenced from one sample in a study of blood T cell repertoires in COVID-19. Data came from immunoSEQ multiplex PCR; TCRdb stores just in-frame clones and leaves some out. Among 300,000 to 400,000 clones, around 85% were seen once, and the ten largest hold about 2%. The sample consisted of PBMCs or T cells enriched from blood (not recorded which). The receptors come from a woman aged 25 to 39 who had been exposed to COVID-19.

This chain connects TRBV7-2 to TRBJ2-7; D perhaps matches TRBD2 (6 bases). Trimming took 0 bases from V and 2 from J, leaving 14 bases between them. CDR3 length equals 16 residues. Looked up from germline, CDR1 is SGHTA and CDR2 is FQGNSA. This CDR3 reads CASSLAAHGGTYEQYF. Written as DNA, the CDR3 is TGTGCCAGCAGCTTAGCAGCCCACGGAGGGACCTACGAGCAGTACTTC.

The chain is built from TRBV2 and TRBJ1-1; a weak D match, TRBD1 (6 bases). The CDR3 sequence is 16 residues long. Trimming cost V 6 bases and J 1 base, with 18 bases left between them. Germline CDR1 SNHLY, CDR2 FYNNEI. CDR3 sequence: CASSPYGGARNTEAFF. Here the CDR3 DNA reads TGTGCCAGCAGCCCCTACGGGGGGGCCAGGAACACTGAAGCTTTCTTT.